Presented here are 20 T cell receptor beta chains from one specimen sequenced in a study of molecular identifiers for immune sequencing clone quantification. TCRdb processed the PCR reads anew with MiXCR; each CDR3 protein has one entry. The sample carries around 100,000 distinct CDR3 sequences, roughly 38% recorded once. The source material was naive CD8+ T cells from blood, with Jurkat cell RNA spiked in. Subset specified: FACS-sorted CD8+CD4-CCR7+CD45RA+ naive T cells. Receptor source: a human donor in good health. Some libraries in this study had Jurkat cell RNA spiked in.

The CDR3 DNA reads as TGTGCCAGCAGTTACGAAGACAGGGTACCGTCTGAAGCTTTCTTT. It specifies CASSYEDRVPSEAFF. The J gene is TRBJ1-1, the V gene TRBV6-2 or TRBV6-3; 7 bases align to TRBD1. This CDR3 is 15 amino acids long. V lost 2 bases, J lost 6 bases, and 9 bases stayed unmatched. Germline-derived CDR1 and CDR2 are MNHEY and SVGEGT.

The V and J genes are TRBV13 and TRBJ2-1; a possible D gene is TRBD1 (6 bases). CDR3 length: 15 amino acids. Trimming took 4 bases from V and 0 from J, leaving 10 bases between them. Per germline, CDR1 PRHDT and CDR2 FYEKMQ (reference sequence). CDR3 amino acids: CASSWGRFSYNEQFF. CDR3 DNA: TGTGCCAGCAGCTGGGGGCGTTTCTCCTACAATGAGCAGTTCTTC.

The chain has TRBV4-2 and TRBJ2-7; 10 bases are a match to TRBD2. From germline, CDR1 is LGHNA and CDR2 YNFKEQ. This CDR3 has 16 residues. The junction had 4 bases not matched to a gene; V was cut back by 0 bases and J by 2 bases. The CDR3 sequence: CASSQEGSGRTYEQYF. The CDR3 nucleotides read TGTGCCAGCAGCCAAGAAGGTAGCGGGAGGACCTACGAGCAGTACTTC.

This clonotype has only one observation. Given a much more abundant clone one base away, this may be a read error. V is TRBV11-2 and J is TRBJ2-1; no firm D call. The CDR3 consists of 14 residues. Germline V gives CDR1 SGHAT, CDR2 FQNNGV. The CDR3 DNA reads TGTGCCAGCACCAGTGGCGGCTCCTACAATGAGCAGCTCTTC. Its translation: CASTSGGSYNEQLF.

The V and J genes are TRBV7-6 and TRBJ2-7; D unclear. The CDR3 spans 12 residues. Per germline, CDR1 SGHVS and CDR2 FNYEAQ. V was shortened by 8 bases and J by 6 bases, with 14 bases between the two germline ends. The CDR3 region has the DNA TGTGCCAGCGGCCACAGTGGGTCCGAGCAGTACTTC. Translation gives CASGHSGSEQYF.

The rearrangement joins TRBV3-1 to TRBJ1-6; TRBD1 agrees at 10 bases. Germline CDR1 and CDR2: LGHDT and YNNKEL (reference sequence). V was clipped by 5 bases and J by 8 bases; unmatched bases: 9. This CDR3 contains 16 residues. The CDR3 DNA follows: TGTGCCAGCAGCGATAACCGGGACAGGGGATATTCACCCCTCCACTTT. Its translation: CASSDNRDRGYSPLHF.

About this clonotype: One base away lies a much larger clone, so this may be a sequencing read error. The V and J genes are TRBV6-5 and TRBJ2-5, with D tentatively TRBD2 (5 bases). Germline assignment: CDR1 MNHEY and CDR2 SVGAGI. This CDR3 has 17 amino acids. V was cut by 0 bases and J by 0 bases, with 14 bases left in between. The CDR3 spells CASSYSTGLGYQETQYF. CDR3 in DNA: TGTGCCAGCAGTTACTCGACTGGACTGGGGTACCAAGAGACCCAGTACTTC.

This clonotype was counted ten times or more. The rearrangement links TRBV7-2 to TRBJ1-5, with a possible D match to TRBD1 (5 bases). The V end lost 1 base, the J end lost 9 bases, and 10 bases lay between the germline ends. The CDR3 sequence is 13 residues long. Germline assignment: CDR1 SGHTA and CDR2 FQGNSA. The CDR3 here is CASSLGGGSPQHF. DNA for the CDR3: TGTGCCAGCAGCTTAGGGGGGGGGTCGCCCCAGCATTTT. Using reference TRBV7-2 and TRBJ1-5 for the parts outside the CDR3, the full variable domain is GAGVSQSPSNKVTEKGKDVELRCDPISGHTALYWYRQSLGQGLEFLIYFQGNSAPDKSGLPSDRFSAERTGGSVSTLTIQRTQQEDSAVYLCASSLGGGSPQHFGDGTRLSIL.

This sequence joins TRBV9 and TRBJ1-1; D not certain. This CDR3 contains 13 residues. With 0 bases removed from V and 5 bases from J, the gap between germline ends came to 8 bases. In germline, CDR1 is SGDLS, CDR2 YYNGEE. The CDR3 reads CASSVGVGTEAFF. Written as DNA, the CDR3 is TGTGCCAGCAGCGTAGGGGTGGGGACTGAAGCTTTCTTT.

This chain joins TRBV27 and TRBJ2-7; 9 bases line up with TRBD2. Germline assignment: CDR1 MNHEY and CDR2 SMNVEV (reference sequence). V lost 0 bases and J lost 5; bases outside the gene matches: 5. The CDR3 runs to 15 residues. The CDR3, as DNA: TGTGCCAGCAGTTTATCAGGTAGCGGGAGCCACGAGCAGTACTTC. Translation: CASSLSGSGSHEQYF.

The rearrangement links TRBV12-3 or TRBV12-4 to TRBJ2-1; 10 bases are a match to TRBD2. J was trimmed by 5 bases and V by 4 bases; bases with no gene match: 11. The CDR3 is 17 amino acids. The CDR3 DNA is TGTGCCAGCAGTTGGCCCAGGGGGACTAGCGAACACAATGAGCAGTTCTTC. This gives the protein CASSWPRGTSEHNEQFF.

As regards this clonotype: This may come from a read error, since a much larger clone is one base off. This chain links TRBV4-3 with TRBJ2-3; D ambiguous. Trimming shortened V by 5 bases and J by 0 bases, and 12 bases separated the two germline ends. Germline V gives CDR1 LGHNA, CDR2 YSLEER. The CDR3 is made up of 15 amino acids. The CDR3 DNA reads TGCGCCAGCAGCAGTACGGTCCCTAGCACAGATACGCAGTATTTT. Its translation: CASSSTVPSTDTQYF.

The chain is built from TRBV6-2 or TRBV6-3 and TRBJ1-2; D is unresolved. The germline CDR1 and CDR2 sequences are MNHEY and SVGEGT. The CDR3 totals 12 residues. V dropped 10 bases and J dropped 3 bases, with 12 bases sitting between them. CDR3 residues: CATHDGDYGYTF. CDR3 nucleotides: TGTGCCACCCACGACGGAGACTATGGCTACACCTTC.

To note about this clonotype: A much more abundant neighbour one base away suggests this may be a read error. J is TRBJ2-2 and V is TRBV24-1; TRBD1 aligns across 7 bases. Germline trimming cut 7 bases from V and 6 bases from J; bases unmatched to any gene: 16. The V gene's germline CDR1 is KGHDR and CDR2 SFDVKD. The CDR3 sequence is 17 residues long. The CDR3 spells CATRGPIRDSDPGELFF. Here the CDR3 DNA reads TGTGCCACCAGAGGGCCCATTCGGGACAGCGACCCCGGGGAGCTGTTTTTT.

V gene TRBV20-1 combines with J gene TRBJ2-1; the D gene is possibly TRBD1 (5 bases). The CDR3 extends over 14 amino acids. From germline, CDR1 is DFQATT and CDR2 SNEGSKA (reference sequence). Trimming removed 3 bases from V and 9 bases from J, with 18 bases in between. CDR3: CSARDTGSWGEQFF. CDR3 DNA sequence: TGCAGTGCTAGGGACACCGGTAGTTGGGGTGAGCAGTTCTTC.

This clonotype has at least ten counts. V and J are TRBV7-3 and TRBJ2-4, with 7 bases matching TRBD2. The CDR3 length is 13 residues. Germline CDR1 is SGHTA and CDR2 is FQGTGA. Germline trimming cut 6 bases from V and 3 bases from J; bases unmatched to any gene: 2. The CDR3 sequence is CASSGGGKNIQYF. In DNA form, the CDR3 reads TGTGCCAGCAGTGGCGGGGGCAAAAACATTCAGTACTTC.

This clonotype was seen ten or more times. This rearrangement joins TRBV28 to TRBJ2-7; D is uncertain. Germline values: CDR1 MDHEN, CDR2 SYDVKM. Deletions cut 5 bases from V and 0 bases from J, with 11 bases between. This CDR3 has 14 residues. DNA for the CDR3: TGTGCCAGCAGTGCCCTCGAGAGCTCCTACGAGCAGTACTTC. This sequence encodes CASSALESSYEQYF.

Remarks on this clonotype: At one boundary the junction diverges from the germline segment, which might be a read error. The chain is built from TRBV5-6 and TRBJ1-1; 9 bases fit TRBD1. The CDR3 length is 14 residues. From germline, CDR1 is SGHDT and CDR2 YYEEEE. CDR3 loop: CASSRDRVDTEAIF. As DNA, the CDR3 is TGTGCCAGCAGCCGGGACAGGGTGGACACTGAAGCTATCTTT.

A single count supports this clonotype. Relative to the germline gene, one junction end is altered; a read error may explain this. The chain links TRBV25-1 to TRBJ2-1; D ambiguous. Germline-derived CDR1 and CDR2 are MGHDK and SYGVNS. The CDR3 is 15 amino acids. This CDR3 is CARSELASPYNEQFF. The CDR3 bases are TGTGCCAGGAGTGAATTGGCTAGTCCCTACAATGAGCAGTTCTTC.

The chain carries TRBV7-9 and TRBJ1-4; D is unclear. Trimming took off 6 bases at V and 3 bases at J, with 11 bases between the two ends. This CDR3 has 14 amino acids. The germline V gene encodes CDR1 SEHNR and CDR2 FQNEAQ (reference sequence). The CDR3 coding sequence is TGTGCCAGCAGTCCCGGTGTTCCTAATGAAAAACTGTTTTTT. This codes for CASSPGVPNEKLFF. The complete variable domain, with remaining parts taken from reference TRBV7-9 and TRBJ1-4, reads DTGVSQNPRHKITKRGQNVTFRCDPISEHNRLYWYRQTLGQGPEFLTYFQNEAQLEKSRLLSDRFSAERPKGSFSTLEIQRTEQGDSAMYLCASSPGVPNEKLFFGSGTQLSVL.